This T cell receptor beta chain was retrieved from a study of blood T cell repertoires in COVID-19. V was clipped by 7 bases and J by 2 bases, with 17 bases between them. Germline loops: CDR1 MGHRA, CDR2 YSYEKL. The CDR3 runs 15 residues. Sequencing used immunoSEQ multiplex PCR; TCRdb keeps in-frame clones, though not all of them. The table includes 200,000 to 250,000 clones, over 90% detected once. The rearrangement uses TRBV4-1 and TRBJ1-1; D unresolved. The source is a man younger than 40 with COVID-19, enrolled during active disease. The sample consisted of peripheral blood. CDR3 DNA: TGCGCCAGCACTCAGACCGGAGGACTTAACACTGAAGCTTTCTTT. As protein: CASTQTGGLNTEAFF.